The 29 T cell receptor beta chains listed next were all sequenced from one sample in a study of naive and memory T cell subsets. Two oligonucleotides, mixed equimolar, formed the beta constant-region primer covering TRBC1 and TRBC2. The ligated cDNA underwent four PCR rounds using SP2 and nested alpha and beta constant-region primers. TCRdb used MiXCR to reprocess the UMI-ligation and nested PCR reads, holding one entry per CDR3 protein. The table shows tens of thousands of distinct CDR3 sequences, with about 10% occurring only once. The sample comprised naive CD8+ T cells from blood. The receptor source for this set is a human donor in good health.

This clonotype was observed at least ten times. The gene calls are TRBV3-1 and TRBJ2-3; D is undetermined. V dropped 0 bases and J dropped 1 base, with 11 bases sitting between them. The CDR3 has 16 residues. Germline assignment: CDR1 LGHDT and CDR2 YNNKEL (reference sequence). The CDR3 nucleotides read TGTGCCAGCAGCCAAGAAGATTGGGCGGGCACAGATACGCAGTATTTT. Translating gives CASSQEDWAGTDTQYF.

In its sample, this clonotype was seen many times. The chain carries TRBV24-1 and TRBJ2-2, with 9 bases identical to TRBD2. This CDR3 is 16 amino acids long. CDR1 and CDR2 from the germline V gene are KGHDR and SFDVKD. Trimming took 3 bases from V and 2 from J; bases not matched to a gene: 3. The CDR3 sequence: CATSDPTSGNTGELFF. CDR3 sequence (DNA): TGTGCCACCAGTGATCCGACTAGCGGCAACACCGGGGAGCTGTTTTTT.

This clonotype was recorded many times. The V gene is TRBV19, the J gene TRBJ1-1; D unresolved. In germline, CDR1 is LNHDA, CDR2 SQIVND (reference sequence). This CDR3 is built from 14 residues. The V end lost 1 base, the J end lost 0 bases, and 6 bases lay between the germline ends. For the CDR3, the DNA is TGTGCCAGTAGTATAGTACAGATGAACACTGAAGCTTTCTTT. Its protein is CASSIVQMNTEAFF.

This clonotype appeared many times. The chain couples TRBV20-1 to TRBJ2-7; 9 bases agree with TRBD1. Germline CDR1 reads DFQATT; CDR2 reads SNEGSKA (reference sequence). J was trimmed by 2 bases and V by 6 bases; bases with no gene match: 8. The CDR3 spans 14 residues. CDR3 DNA sequence: TGCAGTGCATACTATAGGGACAGGGCCTACGAGCAGTACTTC. Translating it yields CSAYYRDRAYEQYF.

This clonotype was detected a few times. The chain couples TRBV28 to TRBJ1-6, with D possibly matching TRBD1 (5 bases). Trimming pared 6 bases from V and 0 bases from J, leaving 15 bases between. Germline V gives CDR1 MDHEN, CDR2 SYDVKM. The CDR3 contains 17 residues. DNA for the CDR3: TGTGCCAGCAGCTCTCAGGGCACAGGCTCCTATAATTCACCCCTCCACTTT. Protein: CASSSQGTGSYNSPLHF.

The chain recombines TRBV29-1 with TRBJ2-3; D is unclear. Germline V lookup: CDR1 SQVTM, CDR2 ANQGSEA. V lost 1 base to trimming and J lost 2 bases, with 13 bases between them. This CDR3 has 15 residues. CDR3 sequence: CSVEGPGRPTDTQYF. The DNA of the CDR3 is TGCAGCGTTGAAGGGCCTGGACGCCCCACAGATACGCAGTATTTT.

Ten or more counts support this clonotype. The chain has TRBV21-1 and TRBJ2-1; the table's D call, TRBD2, has no DNA check behind it. TRBV21-1 is a pseudogene locus. The CDR3 contains 16 residues. The CDR3 region is CASSFRLAGGINEQFF. CDR3 nucleotides: TGTGCCAGCAGCTTTCGACTAGCGGGAGGAATCAATGAGCAGTTCTTC.

This clonotype was counted ten times or more. The rearrangement links TRBV27 to TRBJ2-7, with 11 bases that match TRBD1. Losses at the gene ends were 5 bases for V and 0 bases for J; bases not matched to a gene: 6. This CDR3 spans 16 amino acids. Germline V CDR1 and CDR2: MNHEY, SMNVEV (reference sequence). The CDR3 sequence is CASSEGQGASSYEQYF. In nucleotides, the CDR3 is TGTGCCAGCAGTGAAGGACAGGGGGCAAGCTCCTACGAGCAGTACTTC.

V gene TRBV19 combines with J gene TRBJ2-1, with TRBD2 matching 7 bases. Unmatched junction bases numbered 11, after V lost 5 bases and J lost 7 bases. Germline V CDR1 and CDR2: LNHDA, SQIVND (reference sequence). CDR3 size: 15 residues. CDR3 sequence: CASSASAGVGNEQFF. The CDR3 bases are TGTGCCAGTAGTGCCTCCGCGGGAGTGGGAAATGAGCAGTTCTTC.

This clonotype was seen repeatedly, ten times or more. The genes are TRBV5-1 and TRBJ2-2, with 7 bases fitting TRBD1. The V segment lost 0 bases and the J segment 1 base; nucleotides outside the gene matches: 3. Germline lookup yields CDR1 SGHRS and CDR2 YFSETQ. This CDR3 comprises 16 residues. CDR3 in amino acids: CASSLVWTGNTGELFF. The CDR3 coding sequence is TGCGCCAGCAGCTTGGTATGGACAGGGAACACCGGGGAGCTGTTTTTT.

This clonotype has more than one count but fewer than ten. The rearrangement uses TRBV20-1 and TRBJ1-1; 9 bases line up with TRBD1. Germline CDR1 reads DFQATT; CDR2 reads SNEGSKA (reference sequence). V lost 2 bases to trimming and J lost 0 bases; unmatched junction nucleotides: 4. The CDR3 length is 15 residues. The CDR3 spells CSARPRTGVNTEAFF. The CDR3 nucleotides read TGCAGTGCTAGACCCCGGACAGGGGTGAACACTGAAGCTTTCTTT.

This clonotype appeared many times. The chain combines TRBV30 with TRBJ2-1; a possible D gene is TRBD1 (6 bases). The V and J ends lost 0 bases and 2 bases respectively, with 11 bases between them. Germline values: CDR1 GTSNPN, CDR2 SVGIG (reference sequence). The CDR3 totals 15 residues. CDR3: CAWSVARGTYNEQFF. The CDR3 nucleotides read TGTGCCTGGAGTGTGGCCAGGGGTACCTACAATGAGCAGTTCTTC.

This clonotype came up a few times. V usage is TRBV28 and J usage is TRBJ2-1, with TRBD2 matching 11 bases. Germline V gene sequence: CDR1 MDHEN, CDR2 SYDVKM. The CDR3 totals 14 residues. V was pared by 6 bases and J by 9 bases, with 7 bases of the junction left unmatched. In nucleotides, the CDR3 is TGTGCCAGCAGCCCGGGACTAGCGGCGGGTGAGCAGTTCTTC. Its translation is CASSPGLAAGEQFF.

This clonotype was seen at least ten times. The chain carries TRBV29-1 and TRBJ2-3, with D uncertain. This CDR3 is 13 amino acids long. Germline loops: CDR1 SQVTM, CDR2 ANQGSEA. V lost 3 bases and J lost 3, with 10 bases in between. CDR3 residues: CSVEGRNTDTQYF. The DNA for the CDR3 is TGCAGCGTTGAGGGTAGGAATACAGATACGCAGTATTTT.

J is TRBJ2-3 and V is TRBV15; no reliable D call. V lost 1 base to trimming and J lost 4 bases, with 12 bases between them. The CDR3 is made up of 15 amino acids. Germline V CDR1 and CDR2: LNHNV, YYDKDF (reference sequence). CDR3 coding DNA: TGTGCCACCAGCAGAGGACCAGTTGGTGCAGATACGCAGTATTTT. Protein: CATSRGPVGADTQYF.

This clonotype was seen more than once but under ten times. The genes are TRBV6-2 or TRBV6-3 and TRBJ2-3; 12 nucleotides line up with TRBD2. V was pared by 5 bases and J by 1 base, with 7 bases of the junction left unmatched. The CDR3 has 17 amino acids. Per the germline V gene, CDR1 is MNHEY and CDR2 is SVGEGT. Here the CDR3 reads CASSAETSGRRTDTQYF. CDR3 coding DNA: TGTGCCAGCAGTGCCGAAACTAGCGGGAGGCGCACAGATACGCAGTATTTT.

This clonotype was observed at least ten times. The CDR3 reads CASSMPENTEAFF. CDR3 bases: TGTGCCAGTAGTATGCCAGAGAACACTGAAGCTTTCTTT. This chain uses TRBV19 with TRBJ1-1, with D hard to call. The length of the CDR3 is 13 residues. The ends were cut back, 3 bases at V and 1 base at J, with 6 bases in the middle. The germline V gene has CDR1 LNHDA and CDR2 SQIVND (reference sequence).

This clonotype was seen at least ten times. This chain uses TRBV28 with TRBJ2-7; D not certain. V lost 3 bases, J lost 7 bases, and 13 bases lay in between. The CDR3 length is 13 residues. Germline CDR1 reads MDHEN; CDR2 reads SYDVKM. The CDR3 DNA reads as TGTGCCAGCAGTTTCACGACTCCCTCGGAGCAGTACTTC. This sequence encodes CASSFTTPSEQYF.

The chain has TRBV6-5 and TRBJ2-2; D gene ambiguous. The germline CDR1 and CDR2 sequences are MNHEY and SVGAGI. Trimming stripped 5 bases from V and 3 bases from J, with 16 bases between. This CDR3 contains 16 residues. CDR3 DNA: TGTGCCAGCAGTATCGGGCATCATAGGGACACCGGGGAGCTGTTTTTT. Translated: CASSIGHHRDTGELFF.

This clonotype was seen many times. The DNA for the CDR3 is TGTGCCAGCAGGCGGGACAGCAGCTCCTACAATGAGCAGTTCTTC. Translated: CASRRDSSSYNEQFF. The gene calls are TRBV6-5 and TRBJ2-1; possibly TRBD1 for D (7 bases). V was cut by 6 bases and J by 0 bases, with 12 bases left in between. Germline assignment: CDR1 MNHEY and CDR2 SVGAGI. The CDR3 is 15 residues long.

This clonotype was seen at least ten times. The V and J genes are TRBV7-9 and TRBJ2-3, with TRBD2 matching 9 bases. Germline CDR1 SEHNR, CDR2 FQNEAQ (reference sequence). This CDR3 spans 15 amino acids. With 3 bases clipped from V and 4 bases from J, the junction kept 5 bases outside the gene matches. The CDR3: CASSFSGREADTQYF. Here the CDR3 DNA reads TGTGCCAGCAGCTTTAGCGGGAGAGAGGCAGATACGCAGTATTTT.

This clonotype was picked up a small number of times. The CDR3 sequence: CASSLNRGYGETQYF. For the CDR3, the DNA is TGTGCCAGCAGCCTTAACCGGGGCTATGGAGAGACCCAGTACTTC. The rearrangement links TRBV3-1 to TRBJ2-5; D tentatively reads TRBD1 or TRBD2 (5 bases each). The CDR3 has 15 residues. Germline CDR1 reads LGHDT; CDR2 reads YNNKEL (reference sequence). Trimming cost V 4 bases and J 4 bases, with 16 bases left between them.

This clonotype was counted only a few times. This chain links TRBV28 with TRBJ1-1; 7 bases are shared with TRBD1. V lost 6 bases to trimming and J lost 0 bases; unmatched junction nucleotides: 13. The CDR3 is 17 residues long. From germline, CDR1 is MDHEN and CDR2 SYDVKM. The CDR3 protein is CASSIHRDRPMNTEAFF. CDR3 DNA: TGTGCCAGCAGCATTCACCGGGACAGACCAATGAACACTGAAGCTTTCTTT.

This clonotype occurred a few times. The V gene is TRBV6-4, the J gene TRBJ1-4; 9 bases are a match to TRBD1. This CDR3 is built from 17 residues. J was trimmed by 5 bases and V by 0 bases; bases with no gene match: 7. Germline CDR1 MRHNA, CDR2 SNTAGT. The CDR3 DNA sequence: TGTGCCAGCAGTGACTCGAGGGTCGGGACAGGGAATGAAAAACTGTTTTTT. It codes for CASSDSRVGTGNEKLFF.

V gene TRBV11-3 combines with J gene TRBJ2-1, with TRBD2 matching 8 bases. The CDR3 totals 13 residues. CDR1 is SGHNT and CDR2 is YENEEA in the germline V gene. With 5 bases clipped from V and 13 bases from J, the junction kept 10 bases outside the gene matches. The CDR3 region has the DNA TGTGCCAGCAGCCTTGGGGATAGCGGGAATCAGTTCTTC. Amino acids: CASSLGDSGNQFF.

The sample holds a few counts of this clonotype. This chain uses TRBV5-1 with TRBJ2-7, with a weak D call TRBD1 (5 bases). The germline gives CDR1 SGHRS, CDR2 YFSETQ. CDR3 size: 15 residues. The germline V and J ends were trimmed by 4 bases and 3 bases, with 17 bases remaining between them. The CDR3 loop is CASSTAQGSVYEQYF. The CDR3 nucleotides read TGCGCCAGCAGCACGGCCCAGGGTTCCGTCTACGAGCAGTACTTC.

This clonotype has just a few counts. The CDR3 DNA follows: TGCAGTGCTAGACCGGACAGGGGAGCCTACGAGCAGTACTTC. It codes for CSARPDRGAYEQYF. The chain carries TRBV20-1 and TRBJ2-7; TRBD1 aligns across 9 bases. V lost 2 bases to trimming and J lost 2 bases; unmatched junction nucleotides: 4. This CDR3 is 14 amino acids long. Germline values: CDR1 DFQATT, CDR2 SNEGSKA (reference sequence).

This clonotype was picked up many times. V usage is TRBV7-9 and J usage is TRBJ1-1, with 8 bases lining up with TRBD1. CDR3 length: 15 amino acids. The ends lost 4 bases at V and 1 base at J; junction bases unmatched: 5. Germline-derived CDR1 and CDR2 are SEHNR and FQNEAQ (reference sequence). The CDR3 region is CASSSGQGGNTEAFF. CDR3 DNA: TGTGCCAGCAGCTCTGGACAGGGAGGGAACACTGAAGCTTTCTTT. The whole variable domain, remainder taken from reference TRBV7-9 and TRBJ1-1, is DTGVSQNPRHKITKRGQNVTFRCDPISEHNRLYWYRQTLGQGPEFLTYFQNEAQLEKSRLLSDRFSAERPKGSFSTLEIQRTEQGDSAMYLCASSSGQGGNTEAFFGQGTRLTVV.

This clonotype was detected many times. The chain recombines TRBV9 with TRBJ2-7; a possible D gene is TRBD1 (6 bases). The CDR3 has 13 amino acids. V was pared by 4 bases and J by 4 bases, with 12 bases between. Germline V CDR1 and CDR2: SGDLS, YYNGEE. CDR3 sequence reads: CASSTSDSYEQYF. The CDR3 region has the DNA TGTGCCAGCAGCACTTCGGACAGTTACGAGCAGTACTTC.